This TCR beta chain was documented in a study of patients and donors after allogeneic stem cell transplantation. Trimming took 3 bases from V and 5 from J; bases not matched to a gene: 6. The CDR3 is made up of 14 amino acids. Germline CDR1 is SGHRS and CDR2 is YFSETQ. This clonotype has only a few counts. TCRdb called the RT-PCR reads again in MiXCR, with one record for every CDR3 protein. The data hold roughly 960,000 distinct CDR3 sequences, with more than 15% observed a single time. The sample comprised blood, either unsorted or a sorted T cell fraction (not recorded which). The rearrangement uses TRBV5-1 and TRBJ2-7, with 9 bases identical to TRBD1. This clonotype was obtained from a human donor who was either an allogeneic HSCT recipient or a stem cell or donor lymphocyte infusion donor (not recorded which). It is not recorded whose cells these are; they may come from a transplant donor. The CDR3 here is CASSSGTGTHEQYF. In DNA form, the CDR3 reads TGCGCCAGCAGCTCGGGGACAGGGACCCACGAGCAGTACTTC. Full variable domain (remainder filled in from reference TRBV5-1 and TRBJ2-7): KAGVTQTPRYLIKTRGQQVTLSCSPISGHRSVSWYQQTPGQGLQFLFEYFSETQRNKGNFPGRFSGRQFSNSRSEMNVSTLELGDSALYLCASSSGTGTHEQYFGPGTRLTVT.